The source of this TCR beta chain is a study of somatic mutations in cytotoxic T cells in rheumatoid arthritis. Germline values: CDR1 ENHRY, CDR2 SYGVKD. The CDR3 runs to 13 residues. V lost 4 bases, J lost 6 bases, and 10 bases lay in between. As healthy controls, the study included blood donors who had a median age of approximately 50 years (range 21-70) and were about 60% female. Data came from immunoSEQ multiplex PCR; TCRdb stores just in-frame clones and leaves some out. The table has some 20,000 clones, around 70% seen once; the top ten hold 20% to 25%. Specimen: CD8+ T cells sorted from blood. V and J are TRBV10-3 and TRBJ1-5, with D hard to call. This clonotype was obtained from a woman between 55 and 75 years old in good health. The chain's CDR3 is CAISGRTGQPQHF. CDR3 coding DNA: TGTGCCATCAGTGGGAGGACTGGTCAGCCCCAGCATTTT.